This record concerns one T cell receptor (beta chain) sequence. Its antigen is as yet unknown. The data were obtained in a study of cytomegalovirus exposure and HLA in healthy donors. The study ran its PCR with 60 Vbeta and 13 Jbeta primers. Clones were sequenced by immunoSEQ multiplex PCR, and TCRdb holds only the in-frame ones, with some missing. The table includes 99,000 or so clones, roughly three quarters detected once. Overall study findings and caveats: Researchers reported in a later analysis that a missense DCLRE1C variant was tied to TCR beta V- and J-gene trimming. Previously analyzed data showed that most TCR beta V segments were productive at a frequency of about 87% or about 30%. Association with HLA alleles at 0.05 false discovery rate was found for 15,000 or so TCR beta sequences in a later analysis.

The CDR3 covers 15 residues. Germline CDR1 reads SGHDN; CDR2 reads FVKESK. V shed 4 bases and J 6 bases; nucleotides not matched to a gene: 3. This clonotype was sampled from a man aged 25 to 45 in good health and CMV-seronegative. The specimen was PBMCs. The chain has TRBV14 and TRBJ2-1, with TRBD2 matching 13 bases. CDR3 amino acids: CASSLGLAGFNEQFF. In DNA form, the CDR3 reads TGTGCCAGCAGCCTGGGACTAGCGGGGTTCAATGAGCAGTTCTTC.